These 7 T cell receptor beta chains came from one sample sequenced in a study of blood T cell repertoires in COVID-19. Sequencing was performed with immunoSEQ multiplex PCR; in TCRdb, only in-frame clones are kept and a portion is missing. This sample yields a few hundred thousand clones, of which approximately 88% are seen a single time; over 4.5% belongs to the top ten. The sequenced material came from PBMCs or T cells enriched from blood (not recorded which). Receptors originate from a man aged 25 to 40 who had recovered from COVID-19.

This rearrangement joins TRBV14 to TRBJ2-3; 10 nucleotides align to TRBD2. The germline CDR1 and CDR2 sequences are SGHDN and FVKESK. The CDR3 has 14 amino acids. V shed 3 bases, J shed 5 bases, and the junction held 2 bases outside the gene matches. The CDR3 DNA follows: TGTGCCAGCAGCCAGCTAGCGGGGGTAGATACGCAGTATTTT. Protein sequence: CASSQLAGVDTQYF.

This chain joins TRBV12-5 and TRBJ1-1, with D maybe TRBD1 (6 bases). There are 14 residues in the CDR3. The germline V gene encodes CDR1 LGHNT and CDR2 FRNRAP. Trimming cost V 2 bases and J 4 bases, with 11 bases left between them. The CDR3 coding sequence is TGTGCTAGTGGTTTGACAGGGTATGGCACTGAAGCTTTCTTT. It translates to CASGLTGYGTEAFF.

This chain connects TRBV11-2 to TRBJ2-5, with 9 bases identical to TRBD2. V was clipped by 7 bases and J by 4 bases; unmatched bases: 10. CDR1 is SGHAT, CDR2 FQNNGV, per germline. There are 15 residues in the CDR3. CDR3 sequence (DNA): TGTGCCAGCACCCCGGCGGGGGGGGGCCTAGAGACCCAGTACTTC. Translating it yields CASTPAGGGLETQYF.

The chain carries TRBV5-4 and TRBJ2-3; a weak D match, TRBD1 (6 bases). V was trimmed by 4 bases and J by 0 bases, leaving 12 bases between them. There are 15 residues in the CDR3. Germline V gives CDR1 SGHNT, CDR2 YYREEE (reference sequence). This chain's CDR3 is CASSPGALSTDTQYF. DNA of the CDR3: TGTGCCAGCAGCCCAGGGGCCCTAAGCACAGATACGCAGTATTTT.

CDR3 in amino acids: CASRPQGSGNIQYF. The DNA of the CDR3 is TGTGCCAGCAGGCCTCAGGGGAGTGGAAACATTCAGTACTTC. V is TRBV6-5 and J is TRBJ2-4; D is possibly TRBD1 (6 bases). Trimming took off 6 bases at V and 6 bases at J, with 15 bases between the two ends. CDR1 and CDR2 from the germline V gene are MNHEY and SVGAGI. This CDR3 has 14 amino acids.

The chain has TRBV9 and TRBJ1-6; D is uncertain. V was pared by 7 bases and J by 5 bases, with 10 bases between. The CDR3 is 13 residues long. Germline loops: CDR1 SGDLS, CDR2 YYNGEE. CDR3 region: CASSKENNSPLHF. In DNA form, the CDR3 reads TGTGCCAGCTCCAAGGAGAATAATTCACCCCTCCACTTT.

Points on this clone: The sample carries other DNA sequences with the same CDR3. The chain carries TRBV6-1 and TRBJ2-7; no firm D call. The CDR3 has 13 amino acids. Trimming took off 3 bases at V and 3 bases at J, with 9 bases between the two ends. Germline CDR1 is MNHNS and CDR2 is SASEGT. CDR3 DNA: TGTGCCAGCAGTGAGGGCAGCTACTACGAGCAGTACTTC. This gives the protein CASSEGSYYEQYF.